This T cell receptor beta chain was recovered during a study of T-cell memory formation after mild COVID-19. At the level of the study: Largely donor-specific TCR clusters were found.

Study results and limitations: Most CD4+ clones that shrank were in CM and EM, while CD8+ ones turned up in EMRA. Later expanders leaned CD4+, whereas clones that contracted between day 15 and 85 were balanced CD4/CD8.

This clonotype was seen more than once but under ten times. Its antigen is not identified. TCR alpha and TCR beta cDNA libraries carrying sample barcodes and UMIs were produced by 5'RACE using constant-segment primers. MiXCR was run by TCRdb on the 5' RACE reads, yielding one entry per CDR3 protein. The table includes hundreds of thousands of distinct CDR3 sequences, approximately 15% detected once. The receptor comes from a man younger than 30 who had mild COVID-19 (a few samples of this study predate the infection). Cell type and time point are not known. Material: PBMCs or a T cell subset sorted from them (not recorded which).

CDR3 DNA: TGTGCCAGCAGTCAACACCTACTTCCTGGAACTTCACCCCTCCACTTT. Translating gives CASSQHLLPGTSPLHF. The V call is TRBV6-6, the J call TRBJ1-6, with D uncertain. The CDR3 spans 16 residues. The V gene lost 5 bases and the J gene lost 9 bases, with 20 bases spanning the gap. Germline loops: CDR1 MNHNY, CDR2 SVGAGI (reference sequence).